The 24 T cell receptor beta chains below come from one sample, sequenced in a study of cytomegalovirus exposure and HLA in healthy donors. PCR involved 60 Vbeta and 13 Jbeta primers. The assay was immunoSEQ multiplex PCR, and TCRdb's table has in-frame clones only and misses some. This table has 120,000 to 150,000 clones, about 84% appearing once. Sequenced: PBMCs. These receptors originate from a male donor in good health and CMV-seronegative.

The DNA of the CDR3 is TGTGCCAGCATCGATTTGGGGCAAAGAGGGACCCAGTACTTC. Translating gives CASIDLGQRGTQYF. This sequence joins TRBV11-2 and TRBJ2-5, with D possibly being TRBD1 (5 bases). The CDR3 covers 14 residues. The germline gives CDR1 SGHAT, CDR2 FQNNGV. The V gene lost 7 bases and the J gene lost 7 bases, with 19 bases spanning the gap.

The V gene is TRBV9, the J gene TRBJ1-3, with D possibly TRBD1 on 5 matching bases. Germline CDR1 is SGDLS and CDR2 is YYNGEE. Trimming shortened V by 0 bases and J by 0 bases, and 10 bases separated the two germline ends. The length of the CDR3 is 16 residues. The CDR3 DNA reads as TGTGCCAGCAGCGTAGCTGGGGGGAACTCTGGAAACACCATATATTTT. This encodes CASSVAGGNSGNTIYF.

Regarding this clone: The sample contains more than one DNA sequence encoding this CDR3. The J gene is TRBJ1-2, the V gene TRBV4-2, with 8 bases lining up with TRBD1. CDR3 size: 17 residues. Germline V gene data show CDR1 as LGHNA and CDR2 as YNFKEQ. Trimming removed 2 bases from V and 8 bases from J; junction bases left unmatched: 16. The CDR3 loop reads CASSQRDLSGTGGGYTF. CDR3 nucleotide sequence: TGTGCCAGCAGCCAAAGAGACTTATCTGGGACAGGTGGAGGCTACACCTTC.

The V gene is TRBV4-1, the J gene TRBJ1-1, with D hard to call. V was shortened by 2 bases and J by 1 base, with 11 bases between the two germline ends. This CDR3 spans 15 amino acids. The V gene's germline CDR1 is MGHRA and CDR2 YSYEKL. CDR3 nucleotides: TGCGCCAGCAGCCAATATAACAGACAGAACACTGAAGCTTTCTTT. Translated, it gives CASSQYNRQNTEAFF.

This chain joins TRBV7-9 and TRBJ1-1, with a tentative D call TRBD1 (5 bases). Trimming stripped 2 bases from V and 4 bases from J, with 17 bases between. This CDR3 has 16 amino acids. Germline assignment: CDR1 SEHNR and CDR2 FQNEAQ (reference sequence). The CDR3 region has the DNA TGTGCCAGCAGCTTAAATAAGGGGCGAACTGGCACTGAAGCTTTCTTT. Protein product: CASSLNKGRTGTEAFF.

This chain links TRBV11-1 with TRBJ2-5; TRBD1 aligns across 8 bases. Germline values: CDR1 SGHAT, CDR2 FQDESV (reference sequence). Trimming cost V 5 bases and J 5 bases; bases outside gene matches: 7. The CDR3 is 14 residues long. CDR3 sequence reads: CASSIQGVRETQYF. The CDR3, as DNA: TGTGCCAGCAGCATACAGGGGGTTAGGGAGACCCAGTACTTC. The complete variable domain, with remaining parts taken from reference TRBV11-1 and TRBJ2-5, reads EAEVAQSPRYKITEKSQAVAFWCDPISGHATLYWYRQILGQGPELLVQFQDESVVDDSQLPKDRFSAERLKGVDSTLKIQPAELGDSAMYLCASSIQGVRETQYFGPGTRLLVL.

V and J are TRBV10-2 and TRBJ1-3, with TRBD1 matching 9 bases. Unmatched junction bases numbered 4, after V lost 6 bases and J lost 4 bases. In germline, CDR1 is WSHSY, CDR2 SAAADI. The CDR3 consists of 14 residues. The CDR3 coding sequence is TGCGCCAGCAGAACAGGGGGCCAAGGAAACACCATATATTTT. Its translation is CASRTGGQGNTIYF.

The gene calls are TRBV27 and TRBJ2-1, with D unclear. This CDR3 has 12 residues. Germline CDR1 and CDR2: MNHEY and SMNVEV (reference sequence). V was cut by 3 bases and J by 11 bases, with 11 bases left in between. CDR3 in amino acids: CASSFPYAKQFF. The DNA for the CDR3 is TGTGCCAGCAGTTTCCCCTACGCTAAGCAGTTCTTC.

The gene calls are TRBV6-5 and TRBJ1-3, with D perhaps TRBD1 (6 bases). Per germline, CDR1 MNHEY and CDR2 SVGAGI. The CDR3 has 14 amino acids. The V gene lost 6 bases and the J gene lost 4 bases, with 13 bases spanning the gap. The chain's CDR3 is CASRATGRGNTIYF. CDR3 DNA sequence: TGTGCCAGCAGAGCTACAGGGCGCGGAAACACCATATATTTT.

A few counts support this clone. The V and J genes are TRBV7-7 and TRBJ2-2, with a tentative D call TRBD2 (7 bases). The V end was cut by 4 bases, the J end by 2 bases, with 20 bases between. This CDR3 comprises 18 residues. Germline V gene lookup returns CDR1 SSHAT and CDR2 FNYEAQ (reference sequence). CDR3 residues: CASSSSWVGGRNTGELFF. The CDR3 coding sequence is TGTGCCAGCAGCTCCAGTTGGGTCGGGGGGCGTAACACCGGGGAGCTGTTTTTT.

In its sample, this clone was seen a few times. In DNA form, the CDR3 reads TGTGCCAGTACCACCACAGGGACAGGGAAAATCTACGAGCAGTACTTC. This gives the protein CASTTTGTGKIYEQYF. The chain carries TRBV19 and TRBJ2-7, with TRBD1 identical over 9 bases. The J segment lost 3 bases and the V segment lost 7 bases, leaving 13 bases of the junction unmatched. CDR1 and CDR2 (germline): LNHDA, SQIVND (reference sequence). The CDR3 is 16 residues long.

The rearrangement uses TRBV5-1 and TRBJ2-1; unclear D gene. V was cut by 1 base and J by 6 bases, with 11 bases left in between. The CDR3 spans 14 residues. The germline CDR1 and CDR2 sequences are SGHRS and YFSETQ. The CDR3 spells CASSLKRMSNEQFF. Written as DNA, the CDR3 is TGCGCCAGCAGCTTGAAGAGAATGTCCAATGAGCAGTTCTTC. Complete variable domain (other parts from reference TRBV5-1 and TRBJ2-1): KAGVTQTPRYLIKTRGQQVTLSCSPISGHRSVSWYQQTPGQGLQFLFEYFSETQRNKGNFPGRFSGRQFSNSRSEMNVSTLELGDSALYLCASSLKRMSNEQFFGPGTRLTVL.

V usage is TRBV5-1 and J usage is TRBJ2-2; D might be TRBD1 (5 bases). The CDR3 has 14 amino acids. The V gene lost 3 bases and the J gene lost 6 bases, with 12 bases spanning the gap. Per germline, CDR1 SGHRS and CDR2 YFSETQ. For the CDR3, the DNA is TGCGCCAGCAGCTACGAAGGGGCCCCCGGGGAGCTGTTTTTT. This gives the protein CASSYEGAPGELFF.

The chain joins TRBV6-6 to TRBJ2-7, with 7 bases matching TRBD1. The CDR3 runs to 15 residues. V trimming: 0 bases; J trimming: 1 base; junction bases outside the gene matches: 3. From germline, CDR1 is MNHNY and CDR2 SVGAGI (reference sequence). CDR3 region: CASSYSTGSSYEQYF. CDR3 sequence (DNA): TGTGCCAGCAGTTACTCGACAGGGTCTTCCTACGAGCAGTACTTC.

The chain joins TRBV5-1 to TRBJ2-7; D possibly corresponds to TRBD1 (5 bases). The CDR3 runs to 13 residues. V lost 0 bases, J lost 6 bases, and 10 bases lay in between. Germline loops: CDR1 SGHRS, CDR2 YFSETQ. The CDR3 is CASSLGGPREQYF. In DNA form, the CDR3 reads TGCGCCAGCAGCTTGGGGGGCCCGCGCGAGCAGTACTTC. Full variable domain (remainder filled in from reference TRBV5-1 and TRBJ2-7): KAGVTQTPRYLIKTRGQQVTLSCSPISGHRSVSWYQQTPGQGLQFLFEYFSETQRNKGNFPGRFSGRQFSNSRSEMNVSTLELGDSALYLCASSLGGPREQYFGPGTRLTVT.

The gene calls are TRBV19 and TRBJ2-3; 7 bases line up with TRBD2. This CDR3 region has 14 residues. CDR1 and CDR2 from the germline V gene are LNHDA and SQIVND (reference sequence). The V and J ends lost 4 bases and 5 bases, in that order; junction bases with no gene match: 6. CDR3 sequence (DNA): TGTGCCAGTAGTAGGGGCGGGGGAATAGATACGCAGTATTTT. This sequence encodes CASSRGGGIDTQYF.

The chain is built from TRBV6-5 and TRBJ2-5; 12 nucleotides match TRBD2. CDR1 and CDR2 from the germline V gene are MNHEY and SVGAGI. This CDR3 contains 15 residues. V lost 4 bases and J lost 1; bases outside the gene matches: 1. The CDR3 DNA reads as TGTGCCAGCAGTTCGACTAGCGGGGGCCAAGAGACCCAGTACTTC. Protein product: CASSSTSGGQETQYF.

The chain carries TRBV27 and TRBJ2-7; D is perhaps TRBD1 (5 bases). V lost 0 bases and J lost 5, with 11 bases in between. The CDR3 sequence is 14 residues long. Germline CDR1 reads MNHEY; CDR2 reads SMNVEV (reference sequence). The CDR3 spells CASSLSQARDEQYF. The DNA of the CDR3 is TGTGCCAGCAGTTTATCTCAGGCCAGGGACGAGCAGTACTTC.

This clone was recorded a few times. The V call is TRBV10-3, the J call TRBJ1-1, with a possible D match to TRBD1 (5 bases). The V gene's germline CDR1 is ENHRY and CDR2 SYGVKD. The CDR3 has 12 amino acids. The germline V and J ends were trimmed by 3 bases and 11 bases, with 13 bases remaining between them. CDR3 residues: CAISDRGMEAFF. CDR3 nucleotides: TGTGCCATCAGTGACCGGGGGATGGAGGCTTTCTTT.

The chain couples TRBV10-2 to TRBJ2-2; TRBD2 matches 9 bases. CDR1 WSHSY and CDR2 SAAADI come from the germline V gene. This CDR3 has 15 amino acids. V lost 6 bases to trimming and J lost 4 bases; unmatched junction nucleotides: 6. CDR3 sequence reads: CASRVAGASTGELFF. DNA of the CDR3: TGCGCCAGCAGGGTAGCGGGAGCGAGCACCGGGGAGCTGTTTTTT.

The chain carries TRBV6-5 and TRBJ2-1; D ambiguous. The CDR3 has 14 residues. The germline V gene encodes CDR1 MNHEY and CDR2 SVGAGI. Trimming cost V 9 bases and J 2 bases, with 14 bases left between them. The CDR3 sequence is CASSQSRPYNEQFF. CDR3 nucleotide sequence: TGTGCCAGTTCACAGTCCCGGCCCTACAATGAGCAGTTCTTC.

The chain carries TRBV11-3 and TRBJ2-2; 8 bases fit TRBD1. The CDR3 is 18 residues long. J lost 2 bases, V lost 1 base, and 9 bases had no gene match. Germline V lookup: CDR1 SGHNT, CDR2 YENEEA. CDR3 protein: CASSLVRNGTGNTGELFF. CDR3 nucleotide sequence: TGTGCCAGCAGCTTAGTGAGGAACGGGACAGGCAACACCGGGGAGCTGTTTTTT.

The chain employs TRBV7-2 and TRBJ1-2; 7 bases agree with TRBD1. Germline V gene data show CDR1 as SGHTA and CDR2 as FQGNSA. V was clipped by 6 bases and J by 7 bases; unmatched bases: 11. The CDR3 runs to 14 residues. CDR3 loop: CASSRQGGLSGYTF. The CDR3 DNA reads TGTGCCAGCAGTAGACAGGGAGGCTTGTCTGGCTACACCTTC.

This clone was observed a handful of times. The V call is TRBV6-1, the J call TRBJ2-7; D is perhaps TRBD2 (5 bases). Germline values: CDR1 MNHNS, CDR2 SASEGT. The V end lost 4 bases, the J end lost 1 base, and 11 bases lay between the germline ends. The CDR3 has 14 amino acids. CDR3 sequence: CASSGVPGSYEQYF. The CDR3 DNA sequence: TGTGCCAGCAGTGGAGTTCCGGGGTCCTACGAGCAGTACTTC.